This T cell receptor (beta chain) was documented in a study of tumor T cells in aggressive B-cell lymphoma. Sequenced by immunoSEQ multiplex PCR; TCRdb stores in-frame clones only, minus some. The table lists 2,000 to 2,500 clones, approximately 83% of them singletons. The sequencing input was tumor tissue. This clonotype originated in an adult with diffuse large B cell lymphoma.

In DNA, the CDR3 is TGTGCCAGCAGCTTAGTTGGGACAGGGGATAATTCACCCCTCCACTTT. Amino acid sequence: CASSLVGTGDNSPLHF. This chain uses TRBV7-8 with TRBJ1-6, with 10 positions matching TRBD1. Germline CDR1 is SGHVS and CDR2 is FQNEAQ. With V trimmed by 1 base and J by 5 bases, 2 bases remained unmatched. CDR3 length equals 16 residues. Variable domain in full (rest from reference TRBV7-8 and TRBJ1-6): GAGVSQSPRYKVAKRGQDVALRCDPISGHVSLFWYQQALGQGPEFLTYFQNEAQLDKSGLPSDRFFAERPEGSVSTLKIQRTQQEDSAVYLCASSLVGTGDNSPLHFGNGTRLTVT.